Presented here are 6 T cell receptor beta chains from one specimen sequenced in a study of Tregs in tolerant kidney transplant recipients. Here immunoSEQ multiplex PCR was the method, and the copy in TCRdb shows in-frame clones only, minus some. The data show approximately 82,000 clones, roughly 93% seen once. Recipients received nonmyeloablative bone marrow transplants from related graft donors, with transient mixed chimerism. The sample was CD4+ T cells from blood (PBMCs), taken 12 months after the transplant. The receptors come from a human patient who received a combined kidney and bone marrow transplant. Among the T cells, some may be from the graft donor.

Only a few counts were recorded for this clone. The genes are TRBV4-1 and TRBJ1-4; perhaps TRBD1 as D (6 bases). Germline CDR1 MGHRA, CDR2 YSYEKL. CDR3 size: 16 residues. Deletions cut 4 bases from V and 4 bases from J, with 16 bases between. The DNA of the CDR3 is TGCGCCAGCAGCCGTTCTGGGGACACACTTAATGAAAAACTGTTTTTT. This translates into CASSRSGDTLNEKLFF.

V is TRBV11-3 and J is TRBJ1-4; 7 nucleotides line up with TRBD1. V lost 0 bases, J lost 3 bases, and 7 bases stayed unmatched. CDR3 length: 17 amino acids. The germline gives CDR1 SGHNT, CDR2 YENEEA. This CDR3 reads CASSLDPGQTSNEKLFF. CDR3 nucleotides: TGTGCCAGCAGCTTAGATCCGGGACAGACATCTAATGAAAAACTGTTTTTT.

The chain links TRBV7-2 to TRBJ1-2, with D possibly being TRBD1 (5 bases). Looked up from germline, CDR1 is SGHTA and CDR2 is FQGNSA. The CDR3 totals 14 residues. Trimming pared 0 bases from V and 4 bases from J, leaving 9 bases between. The CDR3 here is CASSLAGGGYGYTF. The CDR3 DNA sequence: TGTGCCAGCAGCTTAGCAGGCGGGGGCTATGGCTACACCTTC.

The chain has TRBV7-7 and TRBJ2-7; 9 nucleotides line up with TRBD1. The V segment lost 6 bases and the J segment 3 bases; nucleotides outside the gene matches: 9. The CDR3 covers 15 residues. Germline CDR1 is SSHAT and CDR2 is FNYEAQ (reference sequence). CDR3 region: CASSPLTGGSYEQYF. Written as DNA, the CDR3 is TGTGCCAGCAGTCCCCTGACAGGGGGGAGCTACGAGCAGTACTTC.

The chain joins TRBV25-1 to TRBJ1-2; 7 bases fit TRBD1. The CDR3 runs 14 residues. Trimming cost V 5 bases and J 8 bases; bases outside gene matches: 11. The V gene's germline CDR1 is MGHDK and CDR2 SYGVNS. In DNA form, the CDR3 reads TGTGCCAGCAGTCACCGGACAGGTTTTGTGGGCTACACCTTC. Amino acid sequence: CASSHRTGFVGYTF.

V gene TRBV7-8 combines with J gene TRBJ2-7, with 9 bases aligning to TRBD1. V shed 3 bases, J shed 4 bases, and the junction held 10 bases outside the gene matches. The V gene's germline CDR1 is SGHVS and CDR2 FQNEAQ. This CDR3 comprises 16 residues. CDR3 in amino acids: CASSLPTGGPRYEQYF. The CDR3 DNA follows: TGTGCCAGCAGCTTGCCCACAGGGGGCCCTCGGTACGAGCAGTACTTC.